The 27 T cell receptor beta chains reported below all come from one sample, sequenced in a study of cytomegalovirus exposure and HLA in healthy donors. 60 Vbeta and 13 Jbeta primers were used in PCR. Assay: immunoSEQ multiplex PCR; the TCRdb copy retains only in-frame clones and omits some. The sample holds approximately 210,000 clones, almost 80% seen once. Sequencing was performed on PBMCs. The receptors stem from a male donor in good health and CMV-seronegative.

A single count supports this clone. The chain joins TRBV7-8 to TRBJ2-7; 8 nucleotides match TRBD1. Trimming took 3 bases from V and 3 from J; bases not matched to a gene: 1. Germline values: CDR1 SGHVS, CDR2 FQNEAQ. The CDR3 covers 13 residues. CDR3 region: CASSFDRGYEQYF. The CDR3 DNA is TGTGCCAGCAGCTTCGACAGGGGCTACGAGCAGTACTTC. The whole variable domain, filled in from reference TRBV7-8 and TRBJ2-7, reads GAGVSQSPRYKVAKRGQDVALRCDPISGHVSLFWYQQALGQGPEFLTYFQNEAQLDKSGLPSDRFFAERPEGSVSTLKIQRTQQEDSAVYLCASSFDRGYEQYFGPGTRLTVT.

The genes are TRBV10-2 and TRBJ2-7; TRBD2 matches at 9 bases. This CDR3 spans 15 amino acids. Trimming at V came to 3 bases and at J to 3 bases, leaving 6 bases not matched to a gene. Germline CDR1 reads WSHSY; CDR2 reads SAAADI. In nucleotides, the CDR3 is TGCGCCAGCAGTGAAAGTAGCGGGGGATTCTACGAGCAGTACTTC. This sequence encodes CASSESSGGFYEQYF.

The rearrangement joins TRBV7-3 to TRBJ2-7; 7 bases agree with TRBD2. Germline trimming cut 5 bases from V and 0 bases from J; bases unmatched to any gene: 7. The CDR3 runs to 15 residues. The germline V gene has CDR1 SGHTA and CDR2 FQGTGA. The CDR3 sequence: CASSPRGGGSYEQYF. CDR3 DNA: TGTGCCAGCAGCCCGAGGGGCGGGGGCTCCTACGAGCAGTACTTC.

This clone has a single count. The chain couples TRBV11-2 to TRBJ2-5, with TRBD2 identical over 7 bases. Germline CDR1 SGHAT, CDR2 FQNNGV. CDR3 length: 16 residues. The trim removed 5 bases at V and 1 base at J, leaving 10 bases unmatched. The CDR3 coding sequence is TGTGCCAGCAGCCCCCGACTAGCCGGGGGCCAAGAGACCCAGTACTTC. Protein sequence: CASSPRLAGGQETQYF.

The gene calls are TRBV19 and TRBJ2-6, with a possible D match to TRBD2 (5 bases). Trimming shortened V by 10 bases and J by 1 base, and 11 bases separated the two germline ends. CDR1 is LNHDA, CDR2 SQIVND, per germline (reference sequence). CDR3 length: 14 residues. CDR3 DNA sequence: TGTGCCATCCCCTCGGGGTCTGGGGCCAACGTCCTGACTTTC. Translated, it gives CAIPSGSGANVLTF.

The V call is TRBV2, the J call TRBJ1-2, with TRBD1 matching 7 bases. With 6 bases clipped from V and 6 bases from J, the junction kept 13 bases outside the gene matches. Germline CDR1 and CDR2: SNHLY and FYNNEI. This CDR3 is built from 15 residues. The CDR3 DNA reads TGTGCCAGCAGCCCCGACAGGGTCTTAGAGAATGGCTACACCTTC. Protein sequence: CASSPDRVLENGYTF. Together with reference TRBV2 and TRBJ1-2, the CDR3 gives the full variable domain: EPEVTQTPSHQVTQMGQEVILRCVPISNHLYFYWYRQILGQKVEFLVSFYNNEISEKSEIFDDQFSVERPDGSNFTLKIRSTKLEDSAMYFCASSPDRVLENGYTFGSGTRLTVV.

J is TRBJ2-7 and V is TRBV27; 10 positions agree with TRBD1. The CDR3 runs to 16 residues. Germline CDR1 is MNHEY and CDR2 is SMNVEV (reference sequence). The junction had 12 bases not matched to a gene; V was cut back by 7 bases and J by 3 bases. The CDR3 region has the DNA TGTGCCAGCACCCAAGGTAAACGGGACAGGGGCTACGAGCAGTACTTC. This sequence encodes CASTQGKRDRGYEQYF.

The chain joins TRBV28 to TRBJ1-1; 7 positions match TRBD1. Germline V gene lookup returns CDR1 MDHEN and CDR2 SYDVKM. The CDR3 has 19 residues. V trimming: 2 bases; J trimming: 0 bases; junction bases outside the gene matches: 15. This CDR3 is CASSLPETGEGDMNTEAFF. CDR3 coding DNA: TGTGCCAGCAGTTTACCGGAAACAGGGGAAGGGGACATGAACACTGAAGCTTTCTTT.

This chain joins TRBV6-1 and TRBJ2-5; 9 bases agree with TRBD1. There are 16 residues in the CDR3. The junction had 7 bases not matched to a gene; V was cut back by 4 bases and J by 1 base. The germline CDR1 and CDR2 sequences are MNHNS and SASEGT. For the CDR3, the DNA is TGTGCCAGCAGTGCCGTACAGGGGGCTATCCAAGAGACCCAGTACTTC. Its protein is CASSAVQGAIQETQYF.

The rearrangement links TRBV7-6 to TRBJ2-7; a possible D gene is TRBD1 (6 bases). Trimming shortened V by 2 bases and J by 1 base, and 9 bases separated the two germline ends. The germline V gene encodes CDR1 SGHVS and CDR2 FNYEAQ. The CDR3 has 14 amino acids. As DNA, the CDR3 is TGTGCCAGCAGCTTACAAACAGGGTCCTACGAGCAGTACTTC. Its protein product is CASSLQTGSYEQYF.

This sequence joins TRBV30 and TRBJ1-1, with D hard to call. The CDR3 runs to 13 residues. Per germline, CDR1 GTSNPN and CDR2 SVGIG (reference sequence). Trimming left V 4 bases short and J 4 bases short, with 13 bases between. Written as DNA, the CDR3 is TGTGCCTGGACCGGACTGGAACCCACTGAAGCTTTCTTT. It codes for CAWTGLEPTEAFF.

J is TRBJ2-7 and V is TRBV18; 8 bases agree with TRBD1. CDR3 length: 17 residues. Germline V gene lookup returns CDR1 KGHSH and CDR2 LQKENI. Trimming removed 3 bases from V and 1 base from J; junction bases left unmatched: 11. The CDR3 sequence: CASSPLIPGGESYEQYF. The CDR3 region has the DNA TGTGCCAGCTCACCTCTGATCCCAGGGGGCGAATCCTACGAGCAGTACTTC.

This clone was observed a single time. The chain has TRBV7-2 and TRBJ2-2; 7 positions match TRBD1. CDR1 SGHTA and CDR2 FQGNSA come from the germline V gene. The CDR3 has 18 amino acids. Trimming at V came to 1 base and at J to 4 bases, leaving 12 bases not matched to a gene. CDR3 sequence reads: CASSLDRDRVVSTGELFF. CDR3 in DNA: TGTGCCAGCAGCTTAGATAGAGACAGGGTGGTAAGCACCGGGGAGCTGTTTTTT.

The rearrangement uses TRBV9 and TRBJ2-2, with TRBD2 matching 7 bases. The CDR3 loop spans 18 amino acids. With V trimmed by 0 bases and J by 1 base, 9 bases remained unmatched. Germline V gene lookup returns CDR1 SGDLS and CDR2 YYNGEE. DNA for the CDR3: TGTGCCAGCAGCGTAGGACTAGCCGGGGACGGGAACACCGGGGAGCTGTTTTTT. Protein sequence: CASSVGLAGDGNTGELFF.

The chain combines TRBV6-1 with TRBJ1-4; D remains unclear. V dropped 6 bases and J dropped 4 bases, with 3 bases sitting between them. Germline assignment: CDR1 MNHNS and CDR2 SASEGT. CDR3 length equals 11 residues. For the CDR3, the DNA is TGTGCCAGCAGATATAATGAAAAACTGTTTTTT. Translating it yields CASRYNEKLFF.

This chain connects TRBV27 to TRBJ1-1, with D uncertain. The CDR3 consists of 15 residues. Germline CDR1 reads MNHEY; CDR2 reads SMNVEV (reference sequence). Trimming left V 5 bases short and J 1 base short, with 14 bases between. Here the CDR3 DNA reads TGTGCCAGCAGTACCCTCAATGCGGGGAACACTGAAGCTTTCTTT. This codes for CASSTLNAGNTEAFF.

This clone was detected only once. This rearrangement joins TRBV28 to TRBJ1-5; D not certain. The CDR3 runs to 11 residues. Germline V gives CDR1 MDHEN, CDR2 SYDVKM. V gave up 8 bases and J gave up 5 bases, with 7 bases separating them. The CDR3 DNA follows: TGTGCCAGCGGCCGGGATCAGCCCCAGCATTTT. Amino acids: CASGRDQPQHF.

The rearrangement uses TRBV5-1 and TRBJ1-4; D is possibly TRBD1 (5 bases). Germline V gene lookup returns CDR1 SGHRS and CDR2 YFSETQ. This CDR3 region has 14 residues. Trimming stripped 5 bases from V and 0 bases from J, with 8 bases between. The CDR3 DNA is TGCGCCAGCAGGCAGGGCTCAACTAATGAAAAACTGTTTTTT. Its protein product is CASRQGSTNEKLFF.

Concerning this clone: Other nucleotide sequences in the sample specify the same CDR3. The chain links TRBV6-5 to TRBJ1-2, with 7 bases aligning to TRBD1. V gave up 0 bases and J gave up 4 bases; unmatched junction bases: 2. CDR1 and CDR2 (germline): MNHEY, SVGAGI. This CDR3 region has 14 residues. CDR3 loop: CASSYSGGTYGYTF. The CDR3 DNA reads TGTGCCAGCAGTTACTCAGGGGGCACCTATGGCTACACCTTC.

The chain employs TRBV6-1 and TRBJ2-5; 9 nucleotides match TRBD2. J lost 0 bases, V lost 2 bases, and 4 bases had no gene match. This CDR3 contains 16 residues. CDR1 MNHNS and CDR2 SASEGT come from the germline V gene. The CDR3 DNA reads TGTGCCAGCAGTGAACGGGCGGGGGGGTACCAAGAGACCCAGTACTTC. Translated: CASSERAGGYQETQYF.

The CDR3 reads CASSLVGGNTGELFF. The CDR3 DNA follows: TGTGCCAGCAGCTTGGTCGGGGGAAACACCGGGGAGCTGTTTTTT. The J gene is TRBJ2-2, the V gene TRBV5-6; D might be TRBD2 (6 bases). CDR3 length: 15 amino acids. Trimming pared 0 bases from V and 2 bases from J, leaving 8 bases between. Germline V gene sequence: CDR1 SGHDT, CDR2 YYEEEE. The full variable domain, with the rest looked up from reference TRBV5-6 and TRBJ2-2, is DAGVTQSPTHLIKTRGQQVTLRCSPKSGHDTVSWYQQALGQGPQFIFQYYEEEERQRGNFPDRFSGHQFPNYSSELNVNALLLGDSALYLCASSLVGGNTGELFFGEGSRLTVL.

In DNA form, the CDR3 reads TGTGCCAGCAGTTACTTAAATGAAAAACTGTTTTTT. Its translation is CASSYLNEKLFF. The J gene is TRBJ1-4, the V gene TRBV6-6, with D uncertain. V dropped 1 base and J dropped 5 bases, with 2 bases sitting between them. Germline V lookup: CDR1 MNHNY, CDR2 SVGAGI (reference sequence). CDR3 size: 12 residues.

This rearrangement joins TRBV19 to TRBJ1-4; D ambiguous. From germline, CDR1 is LNHDA and CDR2 SQIVND (reference sequence). Trimming removed 7 bases at V and 7 bases at J, with 16 bases between. The CDR3 runs 14 residues. CDR3 nucleotides: TGTGCCAGTACTCATTGGGGAGATACTGAAAAACTGTTTTTT. Encoded protein: CASTHWGDTEKLFF.

The rearrangement uses TRBV27 and TRBJ2-1, with 8 bases fitting TRBD1. The CDR3 is made up of 16 amino acids. Germline V gives CDR1 MNHEY, CDR2 SMNVEV (reference sequence). V lost 5 bases to trimming and J lost 10 bases; unmatched junction nucleotides: 16. The CDR3 reads CASSPTGGPQAREQFF. CDR3 nucleotide sequence: TGTGCCAGCAGTCCCACAGGGGGACCCCAGGCAAGGGAGCAGTTCTTC.

This chain joins TRBV7-2 and TRBJ2-1; possible D gene TRBD2, 6 bases. The ends were cut back, 8 bases at V and 6 bases at J, with 20 bases in the middle. The CDR3 is 15 amino acids. Germline V lookup: CDR1 SGHTA, CDR2 FQGNSA. CDR3 sequence (DNA): TGTGCCAGCGGCCGACAAAGTTTCGGGAGCAATGAGCAGTTCTTC. Its protein is CASGRQSFGSNEQFF. The full variable domain, in which reference TRBV7-2 and TRBJ2-1 provide the parts outside the CDR3, is GAGVSQSPSNKVTEKGKDVELRCDPISGHTALYWYRQSLGQGLEFLIYFQGNSAPDKSGLPSDRFSAERTGGSVSTLTIQRTQQEDSAVYLCASGRQSFGSNEQFFGPGTRLTVL.

This clone was seen a few times. This chain joins TRBV28 and TRBJ2-4, with D tentatively TRBD2 (6 bases). V was clipped by 5 bases and J by 0 bases, with 11 bases between them. Germline V gene data show CDR1 as MDHEN and CDR2 as SYDVKM. The CDR3 sequence is 15 residues long. CDR3: CASSTSGLAKNIQYF. Here the CDR3 DNA reads TGTGCCAGCAGTACAAGCGGGCTAGCCAAAAACATTCAGTACTTC.

Comments on this clone: The same CDR3 arises from other DNA sequences in this sample as well. The V call is TRBV29-1, the J call TRBJ2-5, with TRBD2 identical over 11 bases. The CDR3 sequence is 15 residues long. Germline lookup yields CDR1 SQVTM and CDR2 ANQGSEA. V trimming: 1 base; J trimming: 2 bases; junction bases outside the gene matches: 3. The CDR3: CSVEGLAGGQETQYF. In DNA form, the CDR3 reads TGCAGCGTTGAAGGGCTAGCGGGGGGTCAAGAGACCCAGTACTTC. The full variable domain, its missing parts supplied by reference TRBV29-1 and TRBJ2-5, is SAVISQKPSRDICQRGTSLTIQCQVDSQVTMMFWYRQQPGQSLTLIATANQGSEATYESGFVIDKFPISRPNLTFSTLTVSNMSPEDSSIYLCSVEGLAGGQETQYFGPGTRLLVL.